This T cell receptor beta chain derives from a study of blood T cell repertoires in COVID-19. The wider study: Whether acute or convalescent, the COVID-19 samples came from the United States, Italy and Spain.

Germline loops: CDR1 KGHSH, CDR2 LQKENI. V lost 2 bases, J lost 4 bases, and 2 bases stayed unmatched. The CDR3 has 14 amino acids. TCRdb keeps only in-frame clones here, not all; method: immunoSEQ multiplex PCR. The sample consists of 300,000 to 400,000 clones, over 75% of them appearing once. V is TRBV18 and J is TRBJ2-1; 7 bases are shared with TRBD1. This TCR came from a woman aged 25 to 45 with acute COVID-19. Material: PBMCs or T cells enriched from blood (not recorded which). The CDR3 region has the DNA TGTGCCAGCTCACCAGAGACAGGGTACAATGAGCAGTTCTTC. Its protein is CASSPETGYNEQFF.